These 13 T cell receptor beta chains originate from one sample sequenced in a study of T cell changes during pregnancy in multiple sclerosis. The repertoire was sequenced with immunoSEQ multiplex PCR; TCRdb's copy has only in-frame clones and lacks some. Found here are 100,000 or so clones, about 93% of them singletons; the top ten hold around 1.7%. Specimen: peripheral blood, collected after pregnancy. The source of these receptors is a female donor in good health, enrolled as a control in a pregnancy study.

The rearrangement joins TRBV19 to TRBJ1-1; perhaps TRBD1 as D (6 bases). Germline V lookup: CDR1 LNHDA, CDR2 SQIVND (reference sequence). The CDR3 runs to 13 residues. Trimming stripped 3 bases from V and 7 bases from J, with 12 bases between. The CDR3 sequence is CASSIGRGYEAFF. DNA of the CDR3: TGTGCCAGTAGTATCGGCAGGGGATATGAAGCTTTCTTT.

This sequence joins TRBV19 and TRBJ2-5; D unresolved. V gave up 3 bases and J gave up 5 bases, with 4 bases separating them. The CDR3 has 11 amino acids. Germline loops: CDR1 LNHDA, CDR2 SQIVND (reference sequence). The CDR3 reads CASSIRETQYF. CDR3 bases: TGTGCCAGTAGTATCAGGGAGACCCAGTACTTC.

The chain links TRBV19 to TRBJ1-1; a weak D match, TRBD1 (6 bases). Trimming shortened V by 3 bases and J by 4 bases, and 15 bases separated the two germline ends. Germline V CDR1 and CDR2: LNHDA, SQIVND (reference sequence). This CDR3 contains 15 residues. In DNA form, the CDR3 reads TGTGCCAGTAGTATCAGGGACACGTCGGGCACTGAAGCTTTCTTT. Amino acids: CASSIRDTSGTEAFF.

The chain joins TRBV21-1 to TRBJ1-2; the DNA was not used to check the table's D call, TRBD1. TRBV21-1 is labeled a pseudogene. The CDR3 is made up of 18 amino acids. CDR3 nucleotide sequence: TGTGCCAGCAGCAAAACTCCCTCGTTGATTGGGACAGGGAATGGCTACACCTTC. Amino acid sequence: CASSKTPSLIGTGNGYTF.

DNA for the CDR3: TGTGCCAGCAGTGAAGTGGGAGGGACAGGGGCCCCCTACGAGCAGTACTTC. Translated: CASSEVGGTGAPYEQYF. The chain recombines TRBV6-1 with TRBJ2-7; 10 nucleotides agree with TRBD1. The CDR3 has 17 amino acids. Per germline, CDR1 MNHNS and CDR2 SASEGT. The V and J ends lost 1 base and 2 bases, in that order; junction bases with no gene match: 8.

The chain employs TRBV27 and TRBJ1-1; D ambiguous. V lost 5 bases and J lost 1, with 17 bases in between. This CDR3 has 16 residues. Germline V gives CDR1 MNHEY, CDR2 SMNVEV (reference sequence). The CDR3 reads CASSPILGEGNTEAFF. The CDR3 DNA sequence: TGTGCCAGCAGTCCCATTCTGGGCGAGGGGAACACTGAAGCTTTCTTT.

The CDR3 region is CATSRVSGTEAFF. The CDR3 bases are TGTGCCACCAGCAGAGTTAGCGGGACTGAAGCTTTCTTT. The chain recombines TRBV15 with TRBJ1-1; unclear D gene. Trimming shortened V by 1 base and J by 5 bases, and 8 bases separated the two germline ends. Germline lookup yields CDR1 LNHNV and CDR2 YYDKDF (reference sequence). The CDR3 consists of 13 residues.

Here the CDR3 reads CASSFLDRGKGNTIYF. The CDR3 DNA follows: TGTGCCAGCAGTTTCCTGGACAGGGGAAAGGGAAACACCATATATTTT. The chain links TRBV6-6 to TRBJ1-3; TRBD1 matches at 9 bases. V dropped 4 bases and J dropped 4; count of bases not matched to a gene: 8. Germline V gene sequence: CDR1 MNHNY, CDR2 SVGAGI (reference sequence). The CDR3 is made up of 16 amino acids.

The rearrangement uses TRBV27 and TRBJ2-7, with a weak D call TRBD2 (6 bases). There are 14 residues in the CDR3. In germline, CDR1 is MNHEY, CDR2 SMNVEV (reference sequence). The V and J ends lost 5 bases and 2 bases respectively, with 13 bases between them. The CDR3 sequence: CASSRVGGTYEQYF. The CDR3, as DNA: TGTGCCAGCAGTCGGGTTGGGGGGACCTACGAGCAGTACTTC.

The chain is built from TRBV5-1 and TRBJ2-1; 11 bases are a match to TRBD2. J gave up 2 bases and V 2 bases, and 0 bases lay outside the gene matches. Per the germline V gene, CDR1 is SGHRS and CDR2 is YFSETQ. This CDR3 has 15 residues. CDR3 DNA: TGCGCCAGCAGCTTACTAGCGGGAGCCTACAATGAGCAGTTCTTC. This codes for CASSLLAGAYNEQFF. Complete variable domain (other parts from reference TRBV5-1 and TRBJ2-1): KAGVTQTPRYLIKTRGQQVTLSCSPISGHRSVSWYQQTPGQGLQFLFEYFSETQRNKGNFPGRFSGRQFSNSRSEMNVSTLELGDSALYLCASSLLAGAYNEQFFGPGTRLTVL.

In DNA, the CDR3 is TGTGCCAGCAAACTAGCCCCCACCTCCTACAATGAGCAGTTCTTC. Translation: CASKLAPTSYNEQFF. This chain links TRBV28 with TRBJ2-1; TRBD2 is a possible D gene (6 bases). The CDR3 consists of 15 residues. CDR1 and CDR2 (germline): MDHEN, SYDVKM. The V gene lost 7 bases and the J gene lost 0 bases, with 13 bases spanning the gap.

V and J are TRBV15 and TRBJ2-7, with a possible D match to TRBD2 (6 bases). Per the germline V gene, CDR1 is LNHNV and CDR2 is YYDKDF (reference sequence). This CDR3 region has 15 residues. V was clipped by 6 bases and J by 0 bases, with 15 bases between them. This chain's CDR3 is CATRDPSDHSYEQYF. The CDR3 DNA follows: TGTGCCACCAGAGACCCTAGCGACCACTCCTACGAGCAGTACTTC.

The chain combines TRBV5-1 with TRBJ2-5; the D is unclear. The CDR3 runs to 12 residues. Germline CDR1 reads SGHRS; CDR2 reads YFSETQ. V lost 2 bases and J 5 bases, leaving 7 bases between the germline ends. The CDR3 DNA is TGCGCCAGCAGCTTAACCAGGGAGACCCAGTACTTC. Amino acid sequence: CASSLTRETQYF.